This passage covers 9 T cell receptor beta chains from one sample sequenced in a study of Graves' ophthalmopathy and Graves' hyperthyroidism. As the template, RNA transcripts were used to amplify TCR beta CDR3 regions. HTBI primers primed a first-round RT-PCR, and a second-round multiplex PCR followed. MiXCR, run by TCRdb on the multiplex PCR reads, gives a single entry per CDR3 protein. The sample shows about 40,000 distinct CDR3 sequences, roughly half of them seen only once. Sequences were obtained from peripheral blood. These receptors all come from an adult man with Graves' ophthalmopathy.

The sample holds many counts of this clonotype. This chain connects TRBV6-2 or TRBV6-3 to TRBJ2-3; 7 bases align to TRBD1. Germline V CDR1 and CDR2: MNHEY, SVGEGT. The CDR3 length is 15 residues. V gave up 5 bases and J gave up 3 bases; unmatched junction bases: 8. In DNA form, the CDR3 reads TGTGCCAGCAGTCCGACAGGGATTGCTACAGATACGCAGTATTTT. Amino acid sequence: CASSPTGIATDTQYF.

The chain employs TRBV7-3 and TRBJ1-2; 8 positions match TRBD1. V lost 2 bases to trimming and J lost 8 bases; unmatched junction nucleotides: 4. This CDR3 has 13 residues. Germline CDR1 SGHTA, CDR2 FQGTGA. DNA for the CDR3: TGTGCCAGCAGCTTAGGACAGGGTGAAGGCTACACCTTC. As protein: CASSLGQGEGYTF.

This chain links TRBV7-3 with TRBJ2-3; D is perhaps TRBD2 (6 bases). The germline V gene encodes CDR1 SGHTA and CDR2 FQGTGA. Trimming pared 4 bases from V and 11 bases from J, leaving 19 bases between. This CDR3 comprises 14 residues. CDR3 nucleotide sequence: TGTGCCAGCAGCTCGGCGGGATCGCGAAATGAGCAGTATTTT. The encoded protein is CASSSAGSRNEQYF.

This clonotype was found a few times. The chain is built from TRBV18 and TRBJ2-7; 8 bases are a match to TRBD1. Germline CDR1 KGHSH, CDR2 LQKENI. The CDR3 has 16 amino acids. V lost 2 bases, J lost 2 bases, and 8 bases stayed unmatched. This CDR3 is CASSPELGTGTYEQYF. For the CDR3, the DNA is TGTGCCAGCTCACCAGAACTAGGGACAGGAACCTACGAGCAGTACTTC. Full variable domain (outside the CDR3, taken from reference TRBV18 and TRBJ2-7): NAGVMQNPRHLVRRRGQEARLRCSPMKGHSHVYWYRQLPEEGLKFMVYLQKENIIDESGMPKERFSAEFPKEGPSILRIQQVVRGDSAAYFCASSPELGTGTYEQYFGPGTRLTVT.

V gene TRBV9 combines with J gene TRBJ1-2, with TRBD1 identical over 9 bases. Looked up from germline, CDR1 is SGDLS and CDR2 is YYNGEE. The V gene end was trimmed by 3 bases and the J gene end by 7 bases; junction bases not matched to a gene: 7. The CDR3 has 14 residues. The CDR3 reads CASSDTGGAGGYTF. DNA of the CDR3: TGTGCCAGCAGCGATACAGGGGGCGCCGGTGGCTACACCTTC. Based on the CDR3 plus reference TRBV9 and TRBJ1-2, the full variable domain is DSGVTQTPKHLITATGQRVTLRCSPRSGDLSVYWYQQSLDQGLQFLIQYYNGEERAKGNILERFSAQQFPDLHSELNLSSLELGDSALYFCASSDTGGAGGYTFGSGTRLTVV.

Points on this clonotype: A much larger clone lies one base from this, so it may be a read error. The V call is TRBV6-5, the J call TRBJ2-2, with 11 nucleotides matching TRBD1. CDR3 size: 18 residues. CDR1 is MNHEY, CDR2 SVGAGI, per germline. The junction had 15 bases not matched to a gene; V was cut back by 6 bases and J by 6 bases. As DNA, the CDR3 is TGTGCCAGCAGATTGGGGGGACATGGGACAGGGGGGGCCGGGGAGCTGTTTTTT. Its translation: CASRLGGHGTGGAGELFF.

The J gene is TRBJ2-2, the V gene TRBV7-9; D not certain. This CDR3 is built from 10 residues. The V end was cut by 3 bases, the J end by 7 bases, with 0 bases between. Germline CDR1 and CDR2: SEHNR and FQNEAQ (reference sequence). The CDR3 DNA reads TGTGCCAGCAGCTTCGGGGAGCTGTTTTTT. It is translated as CASSFGELFF.

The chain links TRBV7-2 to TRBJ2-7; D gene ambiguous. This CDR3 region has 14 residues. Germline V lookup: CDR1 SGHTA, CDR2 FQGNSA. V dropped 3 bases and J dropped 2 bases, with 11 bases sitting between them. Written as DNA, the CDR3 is TGTGCCAGCAGCTTCTCCAGGTCCCCCTACGAGCAGTACTTC. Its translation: CASSFSRSPYEQYF.

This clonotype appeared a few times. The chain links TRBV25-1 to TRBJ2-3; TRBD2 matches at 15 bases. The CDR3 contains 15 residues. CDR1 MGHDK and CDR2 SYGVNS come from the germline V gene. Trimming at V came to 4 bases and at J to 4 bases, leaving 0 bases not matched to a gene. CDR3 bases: TGTGCCAGCAGTGGGACTAGCGGGGGGGCAGATACGCAGTATTTT. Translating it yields CASSGTSGGADTQYF.